A selection of T cell receptor beta chains follows, all from one sample in a study of blood T cell repertoires in COVID-19. The repertoire was sequenced with immunoSEQ multiplex PCR; TCRdb's copy has only in-frame clones and lacks some. The sample holds about 200,000 clones, 86% seen once. Input material: PBMCs or T cells enriched from blood (not recorded which). These receptors originate from a man aged 40-50 years with acute COVID-19. CDR3s include the opening cysteine and the closing phenylalanine or tryptophan. Fields, in order: V gene, clone size, J gene, D gene, CDR3 DNA, CDR3 protein. D genes are given only for firm matches. Not all rows give a size; the values are once, few, many and, for expanded clones, a class.

TRBV5-4,NA,TRBJ2-7,NA,TGTGCCAGCAGCCAGACTCGCGACGAGCAGTACTTC,CASSQTRDEQYF
TRBV7-6,NA,TRBJ2-7,TRBD2,TGTGCCAGCAGCGCCGAAGCGGGGCCAGTTTACGAGCAGTACTTC,CASSAEAGPVYEQYF
TRBV6-6,once,TRBJ2-1,NA,TGTGCCAGCAGACAGGACCCTTGGCGGTTCTTC,CASRQDPWRFF
TRBV3-1/TRBV3-2,NA,TRBJ2-4,NA,TGTGCCAGCAGCCACCTAGGGGACATTCAGTACTTC,CASSHLGDIQYF
TRBV6-5,few,TRBJ1-5,NA,TGTGCCAGCAGTTCTCGACCCCTAGGCAATCAGCCCCAGCATTTT,CASSSRPLGNQPQHF
TRBV29-1,NA,TRBJ1-2,TRBD1,TGCAGCGTTGATCCAGGGGGCAACTATGGCTACACCTTC,CSVDPGGNYGYTF
TRBV7-9,NA,TRBJ1-1,NA,TGTGCCAGCAGCTTGGGCTTTAACACTGAAGCTTTCTTT,CASSLGFNTEAFF
TRBV11-2,NA,TRBJ2-7,NA,TGTGCCAGCAGCGCCCTCAGGGAAAGCTCCTACGAGCAGTACTTC,CASSALRESSYEQYF
TRBV19,NA,TRBJ2-1,TRBD2,TGTGCCAGTGCAACCGGTAGCGGGAGTGGCAATGAGCAGTTCTTC,CASATGSGSGNEQFF
TRBV28,NA,TRBJ1-2,NA,TGTGCCAGCAGTTTATTATCTCAATTAAGGGGCTATGGCTACACCTTC,CASSLLSQLRGYGYTF
TRBV5-1,NA,TRBJ2-1,TRBD2,TGCGCCAGCAGCCCGGGACTAGCGGGAAGAGATAATGAGCAGTTCTTC,CASSPGLAGRDNEQFF
TRBV3-1/TRBV3-2,few,TRBJ1-1,NA,TGTGCCAGCAGCCCATGGACTGAGAACACTGAAGCTTTCTTT,CASSPWTENTEAFF
TRBV7-6,few,TRBJ2-7,TRBD2,TGTGCCAGCAGCTATCACCCGGGGGGGGATGGTTCTCCCGAGCAGTACTTC,CASSYHPGGDGSPEQYF
TRBV28,NA,TRBJ1-4,NA,TGTGCCAGCACCCGGACACGGTCGCTAGAAAAACTGTTTTTT,CASTRTRSLEKLFF
TRBV5-4,NA,TRBJ1-2,NA,TGTGCCAGCAGCTTGGCCTCTTTTAACTATGGCTACACCTTC,CASSLASFNYGYTF
TRBV19,NA,TRBJ1-2,NA,TGTGCCAGTAGTATGGCGGCATATGGCTACACCTTC,CASSMAAYGYTF
TRBV29-1,few,TRBJ2-7,NA,TGCAGCGCCGTATGGGGCTTGAGCTCCTACGAGCAGTACTTC,CSAVWGLSSYEQYF
TRBV19,NA,TRBJ2-2,TRBD1,TGTGCCAGTAGTCCAGACAGGGGGCTCGACACCGGGGAGCTGTTTTTT,CASSPDRGLDTGELFF
TRBV5-1,NA,TRBJ1-1,NA,TGCGCCAGCAGCTTGGCTCGACCCAAAACACTTAGCCTTATACTTCAAACAACTGAAGCTTTCTTT,CASSLARPKTLSLILQTTEAFF
TRBV19,NA,TRBJ1-2,TRBD1,TGTGCCAGTAGTCCTCGGACAGGGGATGGCTACACCTTC,CASSPRTGDGYTF
TRBV27,NA,TRBJ2-1,NA,TGTGCCAGCAGCTCCCTCGGGGATGAGCAGTTCTTC,CASSSLGDEQFF
TRBV28,NA,TRBJ2-3,TRBD2,TGTGCCAGCAGTTCCCCCAGCGGGAGCTTAACAGATACGCAGTATTTT,CASSSPSGSLTDTQYF
TRBV7-9,NA,TRBJ2-5,TRBD1,TGTGCCAGCAGCCCGGGGGACAGGGGCCAAGAGACCCAGTACTTC,CASSPGDRGQETQYF
TRBV5-1,NA,TRBJ1-4,NA,TGCGCCAGCAGTCCTTTTGCCGGGGGGAATGAAAAACTGTTTTTT,CASSPFAGGNEKLFF
TRBV5-1,NA,TRBJ2-1,NA,TGCGCCAGCAACCAGAACGTGGAGGGCGATGAGCAGTTCTTC,CASNQNVEGDEQFF
TRBV6-5,NA,TRBJ1-1,NA,TGTGCCAGCAATTGGGGCAGGGTGGCGAACACTGAAGCTTTCTTT,CASNWGRVANTEAFF
TRBV5-4,NA,TRBJ2-5,TRBD1,TGTGCCAGCCCTTCTTACAGGGGCCCCCAAGAGACCCAGTACTTC,CASPSYRGPQETQYF
TRBV6-1,NA,TRBJ1-4,NA,TGTGCCAGCAGTGAAGCGCCAAAGGGGGAAAAACTGTTTTTT,CASSEAPKGEKLFF
TRBV9,NA,TRBJ1-3,TRBD1,TGTGCCAGCAGCGTAGGCGGACAGGGGTGGGAGACCATATATTTT,CASSVGGQGWETIYF
TRBV28,NA,TRBJ1-5,TRBD1,TGTGCCAGCAGTTTTTTTTCCCCGGACAGGGGCCCCAATCAGCCCCAGCATTTT,CASSFFSPDRGPNQPQHF
TRBV29-1,NA,TRBJ1-2,NA,TGCAGCGCTGGCAGGGGACTAAGCTATGGCTACACCTTC,CSAGRGLSYGYTF
TRBV7-3,NA,TRBJ2-1,TRBD1,TGTGCCAGCAGCTCGCTAGGGACAGATTACAATGAGCAGTTCTTC,CASSSLGTDYNEQFF
TRBV5-1,NA,TRBJ1-4,TRBD1,TGCGCCAGCAGCTTGGCTAGTACCGGGACAGGGTATGAAAAACTGTTTTTT,CASSLASTGTGYEKLFF
TRBV19,NA,TRBJ2-3,NA,TGTGCCAGTAGGGCTAGCAGCACAGATACGCAGTATTTT,CASRASSTDTQYF
TRBV11-3,NA,TRBJ2-2,NA,TGTGCCAGCAGCTTAGGCGGCAGGGAGCTGTTTTTT,CASSLGGRELFF
TRBV2,once,TRBJ2-1,TRBD2,TGTGCCAGCAGCGGGACTAGCGGGAGAGGTAATGAGCAGTTCTTC,CASSGTSGRGNEQFF
TRBV6-5,NA,TRBJ2-7,TRBD1,TGTGCCAGCAGTCAGGACCGGGACAGATTCTACGAGCAGTACTTC,CASSQDRDRFYEQYF